This entry lists 29 T cell receptor beta chains sequenced from one sample in a study of molecular identifiers for immune sequencing clone quantification (dated by TCRdb to 2016 to 2019). Library preparation employed PCR. TCRdb shows the sequencer as NextSeq 500. TCRdb reran the public reads through fastp at Q25 and MiXCR, keeping productive beta chains. Under each unique CDR3 protein, matching rows form one entry showing the most common genes and DNA. The sample table records 85,000 to 120,000 distinct CDR3 sequences; about 32% of these occur just once. Of the sample, roughly 9.3% falls within the top ten clones. Material: naive CD8+ T cells from blood, with Jurkat cell RNA spiked in. What this sample's cell subset or site label stands for: FACS-sorted CD8+CD4-CCR7+CD45RA+ naive T cells. Receptor source: a human donor in good health. Some libraries in this study had Jurkat cell RNA spiked in.

This clonotype was seen only a few times. The chain links TRBV12-3 or TRBV12-4 to TRBJ1-5; D remains ambiguous. The CDR3 has 13 residues. V lost 3 bases and J 9 bases, leaving 12 bases between the germline ends. CDR3: CASSFSASWPQHF. In nucleotides, the CDR3 is TGTGCCAGCAGTTTTTCGGCGTCATGGCCCCAGCATTTT.

This clonotype was seen only a few times. This chain connects TRBV4-2 to TRBJ2-7; tentatively, D is TRBD1 or TRBD2 (6 bases each). V lost 0 bases to trimming and J lost 11 bases, with 11 bases between them. The V gene's germline CDR1 is LGHNA and CDR2 YNFKEQ. This CDR3 is 12 amino acids long. CDR3 amino acids: CASSQEGGSEYF. In DNA form, the CDR3 reads TGTGCCAGCAGCCAAGAAGGGGGGAGCGAGTACTTC.

V is TRBV12-3 or TRBV12-4 and J is TRBJ1-2; TRBD1 matches 9 bases. Trimming at V came to 7 bases and at J to 8 bases, leaving 17 bases not matched to a gene. The CDR3 is made up of 16 amino acids. The CDR3 DNA is TGTGCCAGCATCTTGGCGGGACAGGGAATAAGGGGCGGCTACACCTTC. This sequence encodes CASILAGQGIRGGYTF.

This clonotype came up many times. The chain carries TRBV28 and TRBJ2-7; 11 bases are a match to TRBD2. The junction had 10 bases not matched to a gene; V was cut back by 6 bases and J by 0 bases. The germline CDR1 and CDR2 sequences are MDHEN and SYDVKM. CDR3 length: 17 amino acids. The CDR3 sequence is CASSPGLAVVSSYEQYF. CDR3 sequence (DNA): TGTGCCAGCAGCCCGGGACTAGCGGTCGTTAGCTCCTACGAGCAGTACTTC.

In the case of this clonotype: Its ends do not fully match the called genes, so a read error is possible. The chain uses TRBV27 and TRBJ2-1; D is uncertain. The CDR3 loop spans 13 amino acids. CDR1 and CDR2 from the germline V gene are MNHEY and SMNVEV (reference sequence). CDR3 DNA sequence: TGTGCCAGCAGTTTACCAGCGACCAATGAGCAGTCCTTC. This codes for CASSLPATNEQSF.

The chain carries TRBV5-1 and TRBJ2-7, with D tentatively TRBD2 (8 bases). Germline V gene data show CDR1 as SGHRS and CDR2 as YFSETQ. This CDR3 spans 15 amino acids. Trimming took 4 bases from V and 5 from J, leaving 19 bases between them. The CDR3 region has the DNA TGCGCCAGCAGCACATCGGGGACAGCGGGGGACGAGCAGTACTTC. Its translation is CASSTSGTAGDEQYF.

V usage is TRBV27 and J usage is TRBJ2-7; 7 bases agree with TRBD2. Germline CDR1 and CDR2: MNHEY and SMNVEV (reference sequence). The CDR3 has 16 residues. Trimming cost V 5 bases and J 3 bases; bases outside gene matches: 13. CDR3 DNA sequence: TGTGCCAGCAGTCCCCCCAGCGGGGAGGGTTTCTACGAGCAGTACTTC. It translates to CASSPPSGEGFYEQYF.

This clonotype was seen more than once but under ten times. This chain connects TRBV13 to TRBJ2-3; possibly TRBD1 or TRBD2 for D (5 bases each). Trimming removed 2 bases at V and 3 bases at J, with 12 bases between. This CDR3 is 15 amino acids long. CDR1 is PRHDT and CDR2 is FYEKMQ in the germline V gene (reference sequence). CDR3 DNA: TGTGCCAGCAGCTTAAGTCGGGACCGGACAGATACGCAGTATTTT. Protein sequence: CASSLSRDRTDTQYF.

This clonotype has ten or more counts. The chain combines TRBV28 with TRBJ2-5; the match to TRBD2 covers 8 bases. CDR3 length equals 14 residues. The V gene's germline CDR1 is MDHEN and CDR2 SYDVKM. V was pared by 9 bases and J by 5 bases, with 11 bases of the junction left unmatched. The CDR3 DNA is TGTGCCAGTAACTCTTGGACTAGCACCGAGACCCAGTACTTC. Protein product: CASNSWTSTETQYF.

As to this clonotype: A much larger clonotype is one base distant, so this may be a read error. The genes are TRBV7-9 and TRBJ2-5, with D tentatively TRBD1 (6 bases). Germline V gene lookup returns CDR1 SEHNR and CDR2 FQNEAQ (reference sequence). The CDR3 runs 16 residues. The V and J ends lost 3 bases and 1 base respectively, with 15 bases between them. The CDR3 coding sequence is TGTGCCAGCAGCTTTAAGCCCCAGGGGCCCCAAGAGACCCAGTACTTC. Translation gives CASSFKPQGPQETQYF.

The chain employs TRBV11-2 and TRBJ2-1, with 7 nucleotides matching TRBD1. With 8 bases clipped from V and 1 base from J, the junction kept 2 bases outside the gene matches. Germline V gives CDR1 SGHAT, CDR2 FQNNGV. The CDR3 is made up of 13 amino acids. The chain's CDR3 is CASGQESYNEQFF. CDR3 in DNA: TGTGCCAGCGGACAGGAGTCCTACAATGAGCAGTTCTTC.

V gene TRBV4-3 combines with J gene TRBJ2-3; TRBD2 matches at 8 bases. CDR3 size: 15 residues. The ends lost 6 bases at V and 2 bases at J; junction bases unmatched: 7. Germline V gives CDR1 LGHNA, CDR2 YSLEER. The CDR3 reads CASRHSGTPTDTQYF. The CDR3 DNA reads TGCGCCAGCAGACATAGCGGGACCCCCACAGATACGCAGTATTTT.

Ten or more counts support this clonotype. This CDR3 is CSAAGDRVNTEAFF. For the CDR3, the DNA is TGCAGCGCTGCCGGGGACAGGGTGAACACTGAAGCTTTCTTT. The chain uses TRBV29-1 and TRBJ1-1, with 9 bases matching TRBD1. V lost 7 bases, J lost 0 bases, and 6 bases stayed unmatched. Germline V lookup: CDR1 SQVTM, CDR2 ANQGSEA. The CDR3 loop spans 14 amino acids.

This clonotype was seen ten or more times. The genes are TRBV21-1 and TRBJ1-5; whether TRBD1, the table's D call, matches the DNA was not checked. TRBV21-1 is listed as a pseudogene. The CDR3 contains 14 residues. CDR3 DNA: TGTGCCAGCAATTACAGGGGCCGGCATCAGCCCCAGCATTTT. It codes for CASNYRGRHQPQHF.

The rearrangement joins TRBV5-3 to TRBJ2-1; D is undetermined. TRBV5-3 is filed as an ORF, its function uncertain. The V end lost 8 bases, the J end lost 7 bases, and 16 bases lay between the germline ends. The CDR3 totals 13 residues. Here the CDR3 reads CASSFPELNEQFF. The CDR3 bases are TGTGCCAGCAGTTTTCCCGAACTTAATGAGCAGTTCTTC.

The J gene is TRBJ1-1, the V gene TRBV6-1; D unresolved. Looked up from germline, CDR1 is MNHNS and CDR2 is SASEGT. The ends were cut back, 7 bases at V and 1 base at J, with 16 bases in the middle. CDR3 length: 15 residues. CDR3 amino acids: CASKVGGFTNTEAFF. CDR3 DNA: TGTGCCAGCAAGGTCGGAGGGTTTACGAACACTGAAGCTTTCTTT.

This chain joins TRBV7-9 and TRBJ2-5; TRBD1 matches at 9 bases. The J segment lost 9 bases and the V segment lost 5 bases, leaving 10 bases of the junction unmatched. Germline loops: CDR1 SEHNR, CDR2 FQNEAQ (reference sequence). The CDR3 sequence is 14 residues long. CDR3 sequence: CASSPTGGWEAQYF. As DNA, the CDR3 is TGTGCCAGCAGCCCAACAGGGGGCTGGGAGGCCCAGTACTTC. The whole variable domain, filled in from reference TRBV7-9 and TRBJ2-5, reads DTGVSQNPRHKITKRGQNVTFRCDPISEHNRLYWYRQTLGQGPEFLTYFQNEAQLEKSRLLSDRFSAERPKGSFSTLEIQRTEQGDSAMYLCASSPTGGWEAQYFGPGTRLLVL.

This clonotype has more than one count but fewer than ten. V gene TRBV25-1 combines with J gene TRBJ2-7, with D unresolved. This CDR3 has 11 amino acids. Trimming pared 4 bases from V and 2 bases from J, leaving 3 bases between. Germline V gene lookup returns CDR1 MGHDK and CDR2 SYGVNS. CDR3: CASSVTYEQYF. In nucleotides, the CDR3 is TGTGCCAGCAGTGTCACCTACGAGCAGTACTTC.

Details on this clonotype: This is likely a read error, given that the CDR3 carries no conserved phenylalanine or tryptophan at its end. The gene calls are TRBV7-9 and TRBJ2-3, with a weak D call TRBD1 (5 bases). Germline V gene data show CDR1 as SEHNR and CDR2 as FQNEAQ (reference sequence). This CDR3 comprises 13 residues. With 1 base removed from V and 4 bases from J, the gap between germline ends came to 6 bases. CDR3: CASSLVGPDTQYL. For the CDR3, the DNA is TGTGCCAGCAGCTTAGTGGGGCCAGATACGCAGTATTTA.

The chain joins TRBV29-1 to TRBJ2-7; D is possibly TRBD1 or TRBD2 (5 bases each). From germline, CDR1 is SQVTM and CDR2 ANQGSEA. This CDR3 contains 13 residues. CDR3 sequence reads: CSVEVGTKYEQYV. The CDR3 DNA follows: TGCAGCGTAGAAGTCGGGACCAAGTACGAGCAGTACGTC.

This clonotype was counted only a few times. The J gene is TRBJ1-5, the V gene TRBV4-2, with 9 bases fitting TRBD1. J was trimmed by 7 bases and V by 2 bases; bases with no gene match: 6. Germline assignment: CDR1 LGHNA and CDR2 YNFKEQ. The CDR3 contains 15 residues. The CDR3 nucleotides are TGTGCCAGCAGCCAACCGGGACAGGGAGTCCAGCCCCAGCATTTT. As protein: CASSQPGQGVQPQHF.

The rearrangement joins TRBV9 to TRBJ2-2, with D unclear. The CDR3 length is 14 residues. V lost 1 base and J 5 bases, leaving 9 bases between the germline ends. CDR1 SGDLS and CDR2 YYNGEE come from the germline V gene. DNA of the CDR3: TGTGCCAGCAGCGTAAGTTTAGGAACCGGGGAGCTGTTTTTT. This translates into CASSVSLGTGELFF.

This clonotype was picked up many times. This chain uses TRBV7-2 with TRBJ2-3, with a tentative D call TRBD2 (6 bases). This CDR3 is built from 14 residues. Per germline, CDR1 SGHTA and CDR2 FQGNSA. The V gene lost 1 base and the J gene lost 5 bases, with 10 bases spanning the gap. The DNA of the CDR3 is TGTGCCAGCAGCTTAGAACTAGCTGAAGATACGCAGTATTTT. As protein: CASSLELAEDTQYF.

Concerning this clonotype: Given a much more abundant clone one base away, this may be a read error. The chain carries TRBV6-2 or TRBV6-3 and TRBJ2-7; D is unresolved. Germline-derived CDR1 and CDR2 are MNHEY and SVGEGT. V gave up 8 bases and J gave up 3 bases, with 26 bases separating them. This CDR3 is built from 17 residues. This CDR3 is CASCVEEPAFLGYEQYF. The CDR3 region has the DNA TGTGCCAGCTGTGTTGAAGAGCCAGCCTTTCTCGGCTACGAGCAGTACTTC.

The genes are TRBV28 and TRBJ1-5; D ambiguous. With 5 bases removed from V and 0 bases from J, the gap between germline ends came to 5 bases. Looked up from germline, CDR1 is MDHEN and CDR2 is SYDVKM. CDR3 length: 13 amino acids. CDR3 sequence: CASSDYSNQPQHF. CDR3 nucleotides: TGTGCCAGCAGTGACTATAGCAATCAGCCCCAGCATTTT. The full variable domain, its missing parts supplied by reference TRBV28 and TRBJ1-5, is DVKVTQSSRYLVKRTGEKVFLECVQDMDHENMFWYRQDPGLGLRLIYFSYDVKMKEKGDIPEGYSVSREKKERFSLILESASTNQTSMYLCASSDYSNQPQHFGDGTRLSIL.

A word on this clonotype: One junction end does not reproduce the germline sequence, and a read error may be involved. The rearrangement uses TRBV4-3 and TRBJ2-1; no clear D. Germline values: CDR1 LGHNA, CDR2 YSLEER. The CDR3 contains 13 residues. For the CDR3, the DNA is TGCGCCAGCAGCCAATCTAATAACAAAGAGCAGTTCTTC. This encodes CASSQSNNKEQFF.

The chain is built from TRBV12-3 or TRBV12-4 and TRBJ2-1, with D tentatively TRBD1 or TRBD2 (5 bases each). The ends were cut back, 3 bases at V and 4 bases at J, with 16 bases in the middle. The CDR3 has 16 amino acids. The CDR3 sequence is CASSLSLPGPYNEQFF. The CDR3 coding sequence is TGTGCCAGCAGTTTGTCCCTCCCGGGACCATACAATGAGCAGTTCTTC.

The rearrangement links TRBV6-2 or TRBV6-3 to TRBJ2-1; possible D gene TRBD1, 5 bases. V lost 2 bases to trimming and J lost 8 bases, with 10 bases between them. The CDR3 contains 13 residues. Germline values: CDR1 MNHEY, CDR2 SVGEGT. Here the CDR3 reads CASSYRGMDEQFF. CDR3 DNA: TGTGCCAGCAGTTACAGGGGAATGGATGAGCAGTTCTTC.

This clonotype was recorded a few times. The chain links TRBV20-1 to TRBJ2-5; D is possibly TRBD2 (6 bases). This CDR3 has 16 residues. Trimming removed 3 bases from V and 2 bases from J, with 19 bases in between. CDR1 is DFQATT and CDR2 is SNEGSKA in the germline V gene (reference sequence). CDR3 in DNA: TGCAGTGCTAGTTACTATCGGGACTCAGGTCAAGAGACCCAGTACTTC. This gives the protein CSASYYRDSGQETQYF.